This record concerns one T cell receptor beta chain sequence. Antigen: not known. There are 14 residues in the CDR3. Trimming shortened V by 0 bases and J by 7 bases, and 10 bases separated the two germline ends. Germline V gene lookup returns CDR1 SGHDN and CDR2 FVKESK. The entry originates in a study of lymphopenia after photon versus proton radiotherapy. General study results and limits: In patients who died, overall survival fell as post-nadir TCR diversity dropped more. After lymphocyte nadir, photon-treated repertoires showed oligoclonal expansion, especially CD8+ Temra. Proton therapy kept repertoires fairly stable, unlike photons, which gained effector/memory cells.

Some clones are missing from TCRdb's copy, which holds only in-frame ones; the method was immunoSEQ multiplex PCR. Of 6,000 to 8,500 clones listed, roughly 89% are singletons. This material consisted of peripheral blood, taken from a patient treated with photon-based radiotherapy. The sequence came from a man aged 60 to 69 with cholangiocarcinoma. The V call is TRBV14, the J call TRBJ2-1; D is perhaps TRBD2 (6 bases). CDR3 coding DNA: TGTGCCAGCAGCCAAGATTGGGCGGGGAATGAGCAGTTCTTC. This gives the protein CASSQDWAGNEQFF.